This TCR beta chain derives from a study of T-cell reconstitution after alpha-beta-depleted transplantation in children. During its preparation, the TCRbeta library received unique molecular identifiers. From the PCR reads, TCRdb called clonotypes with MiXCR, one entry per CDR3 protein. The table includes around 370,000 distinct CDR3 sequences, 10% detected once. This clonotype showed up many times. This CDR3 is 16 amino acids long. Trimming cost V 1 base and J 7 bases, with 19 bases left between them. Per the germline V gene, CDR1 is MGHRA and CDR2 is YSYEKL. This rearrangement joins TRBV4-1 to TRBJ1-2; D might be TRBD1 (6 bases). This clonotype originated in a human donor who donated a stem cell graft to a child with acute lymphoblastic leukemia. The source material was PBMCs from the stem cell graft donor, sampled from the stem cell graft. CDR3 sequence (DNA): TGCGCCAGCAGCCAAGGCCTAAGGGGGAAGGCGAGTGGCTACACCTTC. It codes for CASSQGLRGKASGYTF.